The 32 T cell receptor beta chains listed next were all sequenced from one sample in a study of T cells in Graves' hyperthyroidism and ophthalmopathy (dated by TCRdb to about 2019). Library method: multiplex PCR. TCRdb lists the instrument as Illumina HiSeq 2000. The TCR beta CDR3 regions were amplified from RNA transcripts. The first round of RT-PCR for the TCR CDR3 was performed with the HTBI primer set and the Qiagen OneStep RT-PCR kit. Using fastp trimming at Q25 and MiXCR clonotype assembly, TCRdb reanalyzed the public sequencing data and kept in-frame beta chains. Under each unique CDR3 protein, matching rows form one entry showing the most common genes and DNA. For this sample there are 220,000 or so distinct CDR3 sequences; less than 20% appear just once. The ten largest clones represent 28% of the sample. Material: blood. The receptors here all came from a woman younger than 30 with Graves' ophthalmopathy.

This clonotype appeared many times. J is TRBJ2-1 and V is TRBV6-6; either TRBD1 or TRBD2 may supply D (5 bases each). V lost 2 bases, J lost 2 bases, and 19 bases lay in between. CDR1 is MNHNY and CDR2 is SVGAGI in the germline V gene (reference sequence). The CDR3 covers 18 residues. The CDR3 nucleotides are TGTGCCAGCAGTTACCGAGTCTTGGGGGACGGGACCTACAATGAGCAGTTCTTC. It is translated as CASSYRVLGDGTYNEQFF.

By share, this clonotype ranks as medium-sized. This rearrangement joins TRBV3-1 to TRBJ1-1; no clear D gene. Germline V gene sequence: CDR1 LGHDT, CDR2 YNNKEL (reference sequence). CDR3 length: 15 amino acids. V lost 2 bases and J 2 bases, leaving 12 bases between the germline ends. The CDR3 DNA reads TGTGCCAGCAGCCAACGGCAGCAATTAAACACTGAAGCTTTCTTT. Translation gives CASSQRQQLNTEAFF. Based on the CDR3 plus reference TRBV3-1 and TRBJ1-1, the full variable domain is DTAVSQTPKYLVTQMGNDKSIKCEQNLGHDTMYWYKQDSKKFLKIMFSYNNKELIINETVPNRFSPKSPDKAHLNLHINSLELGDSAVYFCASSQRQQLNTEAFFGQGTRLTVV.

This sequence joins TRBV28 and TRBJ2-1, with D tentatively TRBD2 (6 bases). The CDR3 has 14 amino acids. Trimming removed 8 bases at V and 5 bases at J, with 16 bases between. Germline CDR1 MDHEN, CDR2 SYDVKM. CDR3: CASQGLRGNNEQFF. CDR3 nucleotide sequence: TGTGCCAGCCAGGGACTCCGAGGAAACAATGAGCAGTTCTTC.

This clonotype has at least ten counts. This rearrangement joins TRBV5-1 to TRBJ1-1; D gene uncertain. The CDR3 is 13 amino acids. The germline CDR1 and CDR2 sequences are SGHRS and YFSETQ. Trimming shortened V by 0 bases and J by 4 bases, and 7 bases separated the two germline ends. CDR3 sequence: CASSLEGGTEAFF. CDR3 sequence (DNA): TGCGCCAGCAGCTTGGAAGGAGGCACTGAAGCTTTCTTT. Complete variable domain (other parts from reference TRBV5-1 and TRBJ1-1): KAGVTQTPRYLIKTRGQQVTLSCSPISGHRSVSWYQQTPGQGLQFLFEYFSETQRNKGNFPGRFSGRQFSNSRSEMNVSTLELGDSALYLCASSLEGGTEAFFGQGTRLTVV.

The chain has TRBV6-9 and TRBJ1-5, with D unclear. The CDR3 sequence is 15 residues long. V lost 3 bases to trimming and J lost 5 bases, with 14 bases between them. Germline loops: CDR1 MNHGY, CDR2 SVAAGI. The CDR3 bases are TGTGCCAGCAGTTACGAGGTTCGGGGAGATCAGCCCCAGCATTTT. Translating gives CASSYEVRGDQPQHF.

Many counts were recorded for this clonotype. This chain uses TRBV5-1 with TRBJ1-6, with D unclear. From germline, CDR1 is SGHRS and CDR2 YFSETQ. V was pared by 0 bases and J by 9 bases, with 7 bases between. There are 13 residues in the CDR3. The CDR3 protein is CASSLAGRSPLHF. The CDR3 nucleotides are TGCGCCAGCAGCTTGGCCGGCCGTTCACCCCTCCACTTT.

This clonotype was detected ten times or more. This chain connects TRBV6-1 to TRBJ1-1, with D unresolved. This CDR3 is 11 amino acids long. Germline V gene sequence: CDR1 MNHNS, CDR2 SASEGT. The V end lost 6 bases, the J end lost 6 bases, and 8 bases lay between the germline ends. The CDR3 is CASSLLAEAFF. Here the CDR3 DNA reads TGTGCCAGCAGCCTCCTCGCTGAAGCTTTCTTT.

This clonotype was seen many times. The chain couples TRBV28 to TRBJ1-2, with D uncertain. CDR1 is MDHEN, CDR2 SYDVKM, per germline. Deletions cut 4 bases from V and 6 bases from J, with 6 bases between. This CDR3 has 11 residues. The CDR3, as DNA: TGTGCCAGCAGTTCTCTTGATGGCTACACCTTC. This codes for CASSSLDGYTF.

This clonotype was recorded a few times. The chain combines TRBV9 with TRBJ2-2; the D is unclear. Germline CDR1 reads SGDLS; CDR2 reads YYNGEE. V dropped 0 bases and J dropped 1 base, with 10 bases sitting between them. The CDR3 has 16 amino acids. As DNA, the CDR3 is TGTGCCAGCAGCGTAGACAAGGTTAAGAACACCGGGGAGCTGTTTTTT. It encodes CASSVDKVKNTGELFF. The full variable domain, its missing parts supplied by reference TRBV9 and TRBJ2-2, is DSGVTQTPKHLITATGQRVTLRCSPRSGDLSVYWYQQSLDQGLQFLIQYYNGEERAKGNILERFSAQQFPDLHSELNLSSLELGDSALYFCASSVDKVKNTGELFFGEGSRLTVL.

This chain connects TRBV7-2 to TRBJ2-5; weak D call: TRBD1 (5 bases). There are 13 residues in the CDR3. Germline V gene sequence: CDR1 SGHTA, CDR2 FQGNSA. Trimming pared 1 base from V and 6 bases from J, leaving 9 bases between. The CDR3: CASSLVRVQTQYF. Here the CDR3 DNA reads TGTGCCAGCAGCTTAGTCAGGGTTCAGACCCAGTACTTC.

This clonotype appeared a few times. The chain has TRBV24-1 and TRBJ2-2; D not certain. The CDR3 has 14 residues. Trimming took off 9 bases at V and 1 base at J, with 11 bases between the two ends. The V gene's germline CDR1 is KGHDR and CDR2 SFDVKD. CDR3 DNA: TGTGCCACCGAATGGCCCGGGAACACCGGGGAGCTGTTTTTT. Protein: CATEWPGNTGELFF.

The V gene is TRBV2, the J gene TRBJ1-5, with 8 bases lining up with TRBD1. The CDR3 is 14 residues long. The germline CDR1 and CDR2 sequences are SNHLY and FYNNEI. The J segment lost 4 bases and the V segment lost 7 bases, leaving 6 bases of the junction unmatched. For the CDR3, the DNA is TGTGCCAGCACCCGAAGACAGGGGAATCAGCCCCAGCATTTT. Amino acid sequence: CASTRRQGNQPQHF.

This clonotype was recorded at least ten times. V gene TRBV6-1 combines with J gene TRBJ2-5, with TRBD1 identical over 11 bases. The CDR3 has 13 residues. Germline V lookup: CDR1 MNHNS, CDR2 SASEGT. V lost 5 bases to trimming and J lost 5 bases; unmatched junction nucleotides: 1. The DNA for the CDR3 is TGTGCCAGCAGTTGGGACAGGGGGGAGACCCAGTACTTC. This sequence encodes CASSWDRGETQYF.

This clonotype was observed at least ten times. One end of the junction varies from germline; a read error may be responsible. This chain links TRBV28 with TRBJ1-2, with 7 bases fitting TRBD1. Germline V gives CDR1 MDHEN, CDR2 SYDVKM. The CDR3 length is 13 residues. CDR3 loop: CASSPGTDYDYTF. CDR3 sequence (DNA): TGTGCCAGCAGCCCTGGGACAGACTATGACTACACCTTC.

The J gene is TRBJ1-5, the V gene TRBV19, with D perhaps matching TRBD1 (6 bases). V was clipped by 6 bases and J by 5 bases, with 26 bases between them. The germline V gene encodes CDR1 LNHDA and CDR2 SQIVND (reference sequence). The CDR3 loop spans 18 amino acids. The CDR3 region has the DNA TGTGCCAGTAGGGCTCCTTCCGGGACATGGATCGGAGATCAGCCCCAGCATTTT. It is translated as CASRAPSGTWIGDQPQHF.

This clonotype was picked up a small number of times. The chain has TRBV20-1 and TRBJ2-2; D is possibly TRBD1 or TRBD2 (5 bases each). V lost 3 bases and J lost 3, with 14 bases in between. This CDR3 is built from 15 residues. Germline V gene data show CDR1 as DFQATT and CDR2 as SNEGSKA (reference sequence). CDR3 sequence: CSASPGPADTGELFF. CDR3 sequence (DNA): TGCAGTGCTAGCCCGGGGCCAGCGGACACCGGGGAGCTGTTTTTT.

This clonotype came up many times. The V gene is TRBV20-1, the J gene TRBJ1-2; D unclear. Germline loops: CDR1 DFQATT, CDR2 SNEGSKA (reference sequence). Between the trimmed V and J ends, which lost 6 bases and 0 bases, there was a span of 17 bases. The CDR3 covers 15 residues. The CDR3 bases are TGCAGTGCCCCAAACCGAGGCGAGTCTAACTATGGCTACACCTTC. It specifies CSAPNRGESNYGYTF.

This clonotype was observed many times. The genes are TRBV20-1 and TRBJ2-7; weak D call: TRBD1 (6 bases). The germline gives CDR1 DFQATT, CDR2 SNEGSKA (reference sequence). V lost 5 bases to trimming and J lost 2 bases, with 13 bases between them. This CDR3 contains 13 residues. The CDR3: CSAPQTGAYEQYF. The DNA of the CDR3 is TGCAGTGCTCCGCAGACAGGAGCCTACGAGCAGTACTTC.

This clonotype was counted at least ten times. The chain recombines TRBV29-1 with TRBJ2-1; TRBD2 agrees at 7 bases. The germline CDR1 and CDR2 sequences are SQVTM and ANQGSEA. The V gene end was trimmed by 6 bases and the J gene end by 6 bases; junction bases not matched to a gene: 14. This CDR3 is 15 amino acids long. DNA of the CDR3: TGCAGCGTCGGAGGAACCAGCGGGAACGTCAATGAGCAGTTCTTC. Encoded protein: CSVGGTSGNVNEQFF.

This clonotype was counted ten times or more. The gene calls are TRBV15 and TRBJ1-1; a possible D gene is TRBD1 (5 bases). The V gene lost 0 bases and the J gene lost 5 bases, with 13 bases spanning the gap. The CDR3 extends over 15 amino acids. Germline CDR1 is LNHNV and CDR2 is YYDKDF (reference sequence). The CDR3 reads CATSRDSGSMTEAFF. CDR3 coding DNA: TGTGCCACCAGCAGAGATTCAGGGTCGATGACTGAAGCTTTCTTT.

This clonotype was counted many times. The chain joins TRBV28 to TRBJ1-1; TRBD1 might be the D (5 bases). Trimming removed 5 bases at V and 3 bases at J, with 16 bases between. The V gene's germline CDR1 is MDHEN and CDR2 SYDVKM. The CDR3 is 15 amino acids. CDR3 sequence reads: CASSEIQAKHTEAFF. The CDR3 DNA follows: TGTGCCAGCAGTGAGATACAGGCCAAGCACACTGAAGCTTTCTTT. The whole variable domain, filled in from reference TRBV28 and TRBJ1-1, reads DVKVTQSSRYLVKRTGEKVFLECVQDMDHENMFWYRQDPGLGLRLIYFSYDVKMKEKGDIPEGYSVSREKKERFSLILESASTNQTSMYLCASSEIQAKHTEAFFGQGTRLTVV.

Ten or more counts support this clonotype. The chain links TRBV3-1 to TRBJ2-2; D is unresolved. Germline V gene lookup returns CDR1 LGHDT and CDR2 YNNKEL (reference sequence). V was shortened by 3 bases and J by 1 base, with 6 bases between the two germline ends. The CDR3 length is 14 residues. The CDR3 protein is CASSQVMNTGELFF. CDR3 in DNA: TGTGCCAGCAGCCAGGTTATGAACACCGGGGAGCTGTTTTTT.

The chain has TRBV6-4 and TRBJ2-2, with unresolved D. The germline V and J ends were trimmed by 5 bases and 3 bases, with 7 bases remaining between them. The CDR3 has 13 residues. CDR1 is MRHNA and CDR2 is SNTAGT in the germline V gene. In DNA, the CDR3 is TGTGCCAGCAGTAGCACGGACACCGGGGAGCTGTTTTTT. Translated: CASSSTDTGELFF.

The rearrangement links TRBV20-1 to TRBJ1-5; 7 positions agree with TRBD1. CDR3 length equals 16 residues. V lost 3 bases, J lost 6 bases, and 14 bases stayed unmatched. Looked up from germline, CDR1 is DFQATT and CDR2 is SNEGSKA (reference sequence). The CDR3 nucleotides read TGCAGTGCTAGGCCGGGACAGAAAGGCCTCACTCAGCCCCAGCATTTT. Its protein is CSARPGQKGLTQPQHF.

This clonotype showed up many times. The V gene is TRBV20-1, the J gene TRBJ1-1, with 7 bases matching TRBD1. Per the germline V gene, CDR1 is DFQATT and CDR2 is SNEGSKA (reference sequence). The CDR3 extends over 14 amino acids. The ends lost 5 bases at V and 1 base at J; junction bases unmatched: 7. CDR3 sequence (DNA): TGCAGTGCTCCCCCGGGACAGACGAACACTGAAGCTTTCTTT. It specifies CSAPPGQTNTEAFF.

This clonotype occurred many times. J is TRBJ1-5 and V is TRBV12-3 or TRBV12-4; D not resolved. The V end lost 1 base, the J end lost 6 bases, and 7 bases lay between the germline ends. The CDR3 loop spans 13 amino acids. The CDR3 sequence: CASSLGSLQPQHF. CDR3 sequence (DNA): TGTGCCAGCAGTTTAGGGTCTCTTCAGCCCCAGCATTTT.

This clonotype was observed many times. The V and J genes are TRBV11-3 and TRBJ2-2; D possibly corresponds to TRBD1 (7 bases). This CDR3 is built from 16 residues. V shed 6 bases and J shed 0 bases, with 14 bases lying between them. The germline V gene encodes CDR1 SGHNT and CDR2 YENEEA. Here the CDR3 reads CASSGRGETNTGELFF. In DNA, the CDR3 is TGTGCCAGCAGTGGCAGGGGGGAAACGAACACCGGGGAGCTGTTTTTT.

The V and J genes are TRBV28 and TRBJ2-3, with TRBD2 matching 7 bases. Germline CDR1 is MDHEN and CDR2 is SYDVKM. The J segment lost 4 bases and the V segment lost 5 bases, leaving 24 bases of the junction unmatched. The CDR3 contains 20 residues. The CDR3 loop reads CASSPAGTPMAGVRADTQYF. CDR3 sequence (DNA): TGTGCCAGCAGTCCCGCCGGGACCCCTATGGCGGGAGTTAGGGCAGATACGCAGTATTTT.

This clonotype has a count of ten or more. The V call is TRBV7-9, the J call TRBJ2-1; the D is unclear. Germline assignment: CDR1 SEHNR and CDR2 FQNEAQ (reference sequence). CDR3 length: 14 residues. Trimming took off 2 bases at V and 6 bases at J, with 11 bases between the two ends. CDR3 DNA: TGTGCCAGCAGCTTACCCGATAATACCAATGAGCAGTTCTTC. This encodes CASSLPDNTNEQFF.

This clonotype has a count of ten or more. CDR3 amino acids: CATSDSYDRGYNEQFF. The CDR3 DNA reads as TGTGCCACCAGTGATTCGTATGACAGAGGCTACAATGAGCAGTTCTTC. The rearrangement links TRBV24-1 to TRBJ2-1, with a tentative D call TRBD1 (5 bases). Germline CDR1 is KGHDR and CDR2 is SFDVKD. The CDR3 covers 16 residues. V lost 2 bases to trimming and J lost 3 bases, with 13 bases between them.

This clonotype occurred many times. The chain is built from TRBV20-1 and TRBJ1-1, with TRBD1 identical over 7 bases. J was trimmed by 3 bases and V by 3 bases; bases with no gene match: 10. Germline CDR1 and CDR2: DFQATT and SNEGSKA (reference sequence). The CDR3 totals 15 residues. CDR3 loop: CSASSEGASDTEAFF. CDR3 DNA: TGCAGTGCTAGTAGTGAGGGGGCTTCGGACACTGAAGCTTTCTTT.

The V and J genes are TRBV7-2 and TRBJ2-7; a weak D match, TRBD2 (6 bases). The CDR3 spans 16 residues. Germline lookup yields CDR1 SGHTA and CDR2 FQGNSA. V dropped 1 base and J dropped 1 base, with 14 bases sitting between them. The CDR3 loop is CASSLVGGISSYEQYF. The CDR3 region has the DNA TGTGCCAGCAGCTTAGTCGGGGGTATTAGTTCCTACGAGCAGTACTTC.